One sample yielded the 32 T cell receptor beta chains listed below, sequenced in a study of blood T cell repertoires in COVID-19. Measured with immunoSEQ multiplex PCR; TCRdb has only the in-frame clones, and not every one. The sample includes around 210,000 clones, 84% of them seen just once. Sequenced: peripheral blood. Receptor source: a human donor in a cohort sampled during active COVID-19.

The table lists this clone with a few counts. This sequence joins TRBV5-8 and TRBJ1-5; tentative D call: TRBD1 (6 bases). The CDR3 loop spans 15 amino acids. Deletions cut 0 bases from V and 1 base from J, with 8 bases between. CDR1 is SGHTS, CDR2 YDEGEE, per germline. CDR3: CASSLGTESNQPQHF. The CDR3 DNA sequence: TGTGCCAGCAGCTTGGGGACAGAGAGCAATCAGCCCCAGCATTTT.

This chain uses TRBV7-7 with TRBJ2-3, with D maybe TRBD1 (5 bases). The CDR3 is 14 amino acids. Trimming left V 4 bases short and J 2 bases short, with 10 bases between. Germline assignment: CDR1 SSHAT and CDR2 FNYEAQ (reference sequence). CDR3 in amino acids: CASSSGIFTDTQYF. The DNA for the CDR3 is TGTGCCAGCAGCTCAGGGATTTTCACAGATACGCAGTATTTT.

This chain connects TRBV7-2 to TRBJ1-2; D call uncertain. The ends were cut back, 5 bases at V and 8 bases at J, with 15 bases in the middle. There are 13 residues in the CDR3. Germline CDR1 is SGHTA and CDR2 is FQGNSA. CDR3 nucleotide sequence: TGTGCCAGCAGCCCCGGCCGGGTCTACGGCTACACCTTC. The encoded protein is CASSPGRVYGYTF.

The chain joins TRBV5-8 to TRBJ2-1, with 9 bases matching TRBD2. J gave up 9 bases and V 6 bases, and 16 bases lay outside the gene matches. This CDR3 spans 16 amino acids. The germline CDR1 and CDR2 sequences are SGHTS and YDEGEE. The CDR3 region is CASIRRSASGIGEQFF. The CDR3 DNA reads as TGTGCCAGCATCCGACGTTCGGCTAGCGGGATTGGTGAGCAGTTCTTC.

The V gene is TRBV27, the J gene TRBJ2-2; D gene uncertain. The V end lost 6 bases, the J end lost 0 bases, and 8 bases lay between the germline ends. CDR1 MNHEY and CDR2 SMNVEV come from the germline V gene (reference sequence). CDR3 length equals 14 residues. The CDR3 here is CASRSPANTGELFF. DNA of the CDR3: TGTGCCAGCAGGAGCCCCGCGAACACCGGGGAGCTGTTTTTT.

The V call is TRBV6-5, the J call TRBJ2-6; unclear D gene. Germline lookup yields CDR1 MNHEY and CDR2 SVGAGI. The CDR3 is 15 residues long. V was shortened by 6 bases and J by 0 bases, with 9 bases between the two germline ends. The DNA of the CDR3 is TGTGCCAGCAGCCAACTGAGCTCTGGGGCCAACGTCCTGACTTTC. Its protein product is CASSQLSSGANVLTF.

The rearrangement uses TRBV27 and TRBJ2-1; TRBD2 matches at 8 bases. CDR3 size: 16 residues. Looked up from germline, CDR1 is MNHEY and CDR2 is SMNVEV (reference sequence). V trimming: 2 bases; J trimming: 3 bases; junction bases outside the gene matches: 6. DNA of the CDR3: TGTGCCAGCAGTTTAACCCGCGGGAGGAACTACAATGAGCAGTTCTTC. Amino acid sequence: CASSLTRGRNYNEQFF.

This clone has a handful of counts. The V gene is TRBV28, the J gene TRBJ1-6, with TRBD1 as a possible D gene (5 bases). From germline, CDR1 is MDHEN and CDR2 SYDVKM. The CDR3 covers 14 residues. V gave up 7 bases and J gave up 5 bases, with 12 bases separating them. CDR3: CASTTIRDNSPLHF. For the CDR3, the DNA is TGTGCCAGCACCACCATCAGGGATAATTCACCCCTCCACTTT.

The chain recombines TRBV28 with TRBJ2-6; 8 nucleotides line up with TRBD1. The CDR3 length is 16 residues. Germline CDR1 MDHEN, CDR2 SYDVKM. V was pared by 7 bases and J by 4 bases, with 9 bases of the junction left unmatched. CDR3 sequence (DNA): TGTGCCAGCACCTCCGACAGGGGCTACGGGGCCAACGTCCTGACTTTC. Encoded protein: CASTSDRGYGANVLTF.

This clone was seen once. V is TRBV7-2 and J is TRBJ2-7, with D unclear. Germline CDR1 is SGHTA and CDR2 is FQGNSA. CDR3 length: 13 amino acids. V shed 2 bases and J shed 2 bases, with 7 bases lying between them. CDR3 amino acids: CASSLLGPYEQYF. In nucleotides, the CDR3 is TGTGCCAGCAGCTTACTGGGCCCCTACGAGCAGTACTTC.

The chain couples TRBV5-6 to TRBJ2-5, with TRBD2 identical over 13 bases. This CDR3 is built from 16 residues. Trimming cost V 1 base and J 7 bases; bases outside gene matches: 7. Looked up from germline, CDR1 is SGHDT and CDR2 is YYEEEE. DNA for the CDR3: TGTGCCAGCAGCTTGCGAGGGACTAGCGGGAAGGGGACCCAGTACTTC. Encoded protein: CASSLRGTSGKGTQYF.

The chain joins TRBV4-1 to TRBJ1-1, with 9 bases lining up with TRBD1. This CDR3 has 15 residues. CDR1 MGHRA and CDR2 YSYEKL come from the germline V gene. Germline trimming cut 4 bases from V and 2 bases from J; bases unmatched to any gene: 5. CDR3 residues: CASSRRTGVNTEAFF. In DNA form, the CDR3 reads TGCGCCAGCAGCCGGAGGACAGGGGTTAACACTGAAGCTTTCTTT.

There are a few counts of this clone. The genes are TRBV13 and TRBJ1-3; perhaps TRBD1 as D (5 bases). V lost 6 bases and J lost 5, with 14 bases in between. This CDR3 has 14 amino acids. The V gene's germline CDR1 is PRHDT and CDR2 FYEKMQ (reference sequence). The DNA of the CDR3 is TGTGCCAGCAGATTGGGGCTAAGAAGAAACACCATATATTTT. The encoded protein is CASRLGLRRNTIYF.

V usage is TRBV28 and J usage is TRBJ2-2, with TRBD2 matching 12 bases. The V gene's germline CDR1 is MDHEN and CDR2 SYDVKM. V dropped 8 bases and J dropped 4; count of bases not matched to a gene: 14. The length of the CDR3 is 18 residues. CDR3 protein: CASAGETSGSLVTGELFF. CDR3 sequence (DNA): TGTGCCAGCGCTGGAGAGACTAGCGGGAGTCTCGTCACCGGGGAGCTGTTTTTT. The whole variable domain, filled in from reference TRBV28 and TRBJ2-2, reads DVKVTQSSRYLVKRTGEKVFLECVQDMDHENMFWYRQDPGLGLRLIYFSYDVKMKEKGDIPEGYSVSREKKERFSLILESASTNQTSMYLCASAGETSGSLVTGELFFGEGSRLTVL.

V gene TRBV12-1 combines with J gene TRBJ2-3; the table assigns TRBD2, which was not confirmed against the DNA. TRBV12-1 is marked as a pseudogene. CDR3 length: 15 residues. CDR3: CASSGEREGLDTQYF. The CDR3 nucleotides read TGTGCCAGCAGCGGTGAGCGGGAGGGCTTGGATACGCAGTATTTT.

V is TRBV29-1 and J is TRBJ2-1; 7 nucleotides match TRBD2. From germline, CDR1 is SQVTM and CDR2 ANQGSEA. The CDR3 has 17 residues. The V gene end was trimmed by 7 bases and the J gene end by 3 bases; junction bases not matched to a gene: 18. Here the CDR3 reads CSGGGTSAKGFYNEQFF. The CDR3 DNA is TGCAGCGGGGGGGGAACTAGCGCCAAGGGATTCTACAATGAGCAGTTCTTC.

Notes on this clone: One end of the junction fails to match germline, which may point to a read error. The chain carries TRBV4-1 and TRBJ2-1; 7 nucleotides agree with TRBD2. Looked up from germline, CDR1 is MGHRA and CDR2 is YSYEKL. The length of the CDR3 is 17 residues. The CDR3 bases are TGCGTCAGCAGCACGGGAAGGGGCGGGAGCTCCTACAATGAGCAGTTCTTC. Its translation: CVSSTGRGGSSYNEQFF.

The genes are TRBV2 and TRBJ2-7; 7 bases map to TRBD1. CDR3 size: 13 residues. The V gene's germline CDR1 is SNHLY and CDR2 FYNNEI. The V gene end was trimmed by 7 bases and the J gene end by 7 bases; junction bases not matched to a gene: 10. The CDR3 bases are TGTGCCAGCACTCGACAGGGTGGATGGGAGCAGTACTTC. Amino acids: CASTRQGGWEQYF.

This rearrangement joins TRBV6-5 to TRBJ2-7, with TRBD1 matching over 7 bases. Looked up from germline, CDR1 is MNHEY and CDR2 is SVGAGI. The CDR3 length is 13 residues. Losses at the gene ends were 6 bases for V and 2 bases for J; bases not matched to a gene: 4. CDR3 sequence: CASRGQSTYEQYF. As DNA, the CDR3 is TGTGCCAGCAGGGGACAGTCCACCTACGAGCAGTACTTC.

The gene calls are TRBV12-3 or TRBV12-4 and TRBJ1-2, with 7 positions matching TRBD1. V shed 6 bases, J shed 8 bases, and the junction held 9 bases outside the gene matches. The CDR3 is 13 amino acids. DNA for the CDR3: TGTGCCAGCAGAGACAGGGAGGTCGGCGGCTACACCTTC. This gives the protein CASRDREVGGYTF.

This chain links TRBV21-1 with TRBJ2-7; TRBD2, the table's D call, lacks a check against the DNA. TRBV21-1 is tagged as a pseudogene. The CDR3 is 21 residues long. CDR3: CASTKAGGGLAGGPVRYEQYF. CDR3 coding DNA: TGTGCCAGCACCAAAGCGGGGGGGGGACTAGCGGGAGGCCCTGTTAGATACGAGCAGTACTTC.

The V call is TRBV6-2 or TRBV6-3, the J call TRBJ1-2; 10 bases are shared with TRBD1. This CDR3 region has 15 residues. The germline CDR1 and CDR2 sequences are MNHEY and SVGEGT. V gave up 2 bases and J gave up 6 bases; unmatched junction bases: 6. The CDR3 spells CASSYGTGARNGYTF. In nucleotides, the CDR3 is TGTGCCAGCAGTTACGGGACAGGGGCTCGCAATGGCTACACCTTC.

The rearrangement joins TRBV4-1 to TRBJ2-1; D call uncertain. The CDR3 length is 14 residues. CDR1 is MGHRA, CDR2 YSYEKL, per germline. Trimming took 6 bases from V and 10 from J, leaving 19 bases between them. Written as DNA, the CDR3 is TGCGCCAGCAGTCGTCAGTCCGCACCAAGAGAGCAGTTCTTC. It is translated as CASSRQSAPREQFF.

This chain links TRBV3-1 (or the pseudogene TRBV3-2) with TRBJ2-7; 12 bases are a match to TRBD2. Germline V gene lookup returns CDR1 LGHDT and CDR2 YNNKEL (reference sequence). The length of the CDR3 is 16 residues. V was clipped by 2 bases and J by 6 bases; unmatched bases: 8. As DNA, the CDR3 is TGTGCCAGCAGCCAAACTAGCGGGAGGAACCTACGCGAGCAGTACTTC. It yields the protein CASSQTSGRNLREQYF.

The chain uses TRBV28 and TRBJ1-5, with D maybe TRBD1 (5 bases). The V gene's germline CDR1 is MDHEN and CDR2 SYDVKM. The CDR3 consists of 13 residues. V lost 4 bases, J lost 4 bases, and 8 bases lay in between. CDR3 bases: TGTGCCAGCAGTTCGGGGACTAATCAGCCCCAGCATTTT. Amino acids: CASSSGTNQPQHF.

This sequence joins TRBV5-1 and TRBJ2-7; D is ambiguous. The CDR3 consists of 11 residues. Trimming took off 3 bases at V and 4 bases at J, with 5 bases between the two ends. CDR1 SGHRS and CDR2 YFSETQ come from the germline V gene. CDR3 nucleotides: TGCGCCAGCAGCTCTCAGTACGAGCAGTACTTC. It codes for CASSSQYEQYF.

The V and J genes are TRBV7-2 and TRBJ2-3; 9 bases match TRBD2. Germline CDR1 is SGHTA and CDR2 is FQGNSA. CDR3 length: 15 amino acids. The ends lost 2 bases at V and 3 bases at J; junction bases unmatched: 3. The CDR3 sequence: CASSLLAGITDTQYF. The CDR3 nucleotides are TGTGCCAGCAGCTTACTAGCGGGGATAACAGATACGCAGTATTTT.

The rearrangement joins TRBV3-1 (or the pseudogene TRBV3-2) to TRBJ2-5, with 8 bases fitting TRBD2. The germline CDR1 and CDR2 sequences are LGHDT and YNNKEL (reference sequence). V gave up 3 bases and J gave up 1 base; unmatched junction bases: 1. This CDR3 spans 14 amino acids. The CDR3 sequence: CASSHTSGQETQYF. Written as DNA, the CDR3 is TGTGCCAGCAGCCACACTAGCGGCCAAGAGACCCAGTACTTC.

The V call is TRBV28, the J call TRBJ2-1, with a tentative D call TRBD2 (7 bases). This CDR3 region has 21 residues. Per the germline V gene, CDR1 is MDHEN and CDR2 is SYDVKM. V was clipped by 7 bases and J by 3 bases, with 34 bases between them. For the CDR3, the DNA is TGTGCCAGCACCGAGGGGGAAACAGCGGGATTTTTTATCGGTGTCTACAATGAGCAGTTCTTC. This sequence encodes CASTEGETAGFFIGVYNEQFF.

The rearrangement joins TRBV30 to TRBJ1-2, with D possibly matching TRBD1 (5 bases). Trimming took off 1 base at V and 4 bases at J, with 13 bases between the two ends. This CDR3 spans 14 amino acids. CDR1 GTSNPN and CDR2 SVGIG come from the germline V gene (reference sequence). The CDR3: CAWSGGVGGYGYTF. CDR3 DNA sequence: TGTGCCTGGAGTGGAGGGGTCGGGGGCTATGGCTACACCTTC.

The rearrangement links TRBV27 to TRBJ2-7, with D possibly TRBD2 on 6 matching bases. Trimming took 2 bases from V and 4 from J, leaving 9 bases between them. The CDR3 spans 13 residues. Germline assignment: CDR1 MNHEY and CDR2 SMNVEV (reference sequence). The CDR3 is CASSLAGRYEQYF. In DNA, the CDR3 is TGTGCCAGCAGTTTAGCAGGGAGGTACGAGCAGTACTTC.

This clone was detected once. In nucleotides, the CDR3 is TGTGCCAGCAGCCACTCATGGGTTAGCGGGAGGGGGAATGAGCAGTTCTTC. It codes for CASSHSWVSGRGNEQFF. This rearrangement joins TRBV4-2 to TRBJ2-1; 11 bases are shared with TRBD2. The germline V gene has CDR1 LGHNA and CDR2 YNFKEQ. Losses at the gene ends were 3 bases for V and 7 bases for J; bases not matched to a gene: 11. The CDR3 is 17 residues long.